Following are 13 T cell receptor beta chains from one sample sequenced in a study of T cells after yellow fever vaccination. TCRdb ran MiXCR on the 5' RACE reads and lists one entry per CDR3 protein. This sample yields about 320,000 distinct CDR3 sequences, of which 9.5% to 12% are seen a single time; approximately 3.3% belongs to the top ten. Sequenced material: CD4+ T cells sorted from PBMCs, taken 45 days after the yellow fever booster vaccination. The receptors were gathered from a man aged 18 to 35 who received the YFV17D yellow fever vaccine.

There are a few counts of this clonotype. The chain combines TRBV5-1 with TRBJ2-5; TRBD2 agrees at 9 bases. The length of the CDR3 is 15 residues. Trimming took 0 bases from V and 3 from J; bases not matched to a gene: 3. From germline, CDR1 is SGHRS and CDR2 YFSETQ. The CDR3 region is CASSLVASGEETQYF. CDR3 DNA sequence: TGCGCCAGCAGCTTGGTAGCTAGCGGGGAAGAGACCCAGTACTTC.

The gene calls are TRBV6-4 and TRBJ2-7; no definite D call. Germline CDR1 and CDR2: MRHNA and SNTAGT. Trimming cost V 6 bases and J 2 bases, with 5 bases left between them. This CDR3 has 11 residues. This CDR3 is CASRAAYEQYV. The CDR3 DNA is TGTGCCAGCAGGGCAGCCTACGAGCAGTACGTC.

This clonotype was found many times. The CDR3 protein is CASSQQGEIGSPLHF. The CDR3 DNA is TGCGCCAGCAGCCAACAAGGGGAAATCGGTTCACCCCTCCACTTT. The gene calls are TRBV4-3 and TRBJ1-6; a weak D match, TRBD1 (5 bases). Trimming left V 2 bases short and J 9 bases short, with 14 bases between. The germline V gene encodes CDR1 LGHNA and CDR2 YSLEER. The CDR3 has 15 residues.

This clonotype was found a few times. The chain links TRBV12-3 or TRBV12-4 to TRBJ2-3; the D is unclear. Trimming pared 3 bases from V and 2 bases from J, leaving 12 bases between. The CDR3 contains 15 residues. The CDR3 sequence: CASSFSRPNTDTQYF. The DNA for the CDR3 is TGTGCCAGCAGTTTTTCCCGGCCCAACACAGATACGCAGTATTTT.

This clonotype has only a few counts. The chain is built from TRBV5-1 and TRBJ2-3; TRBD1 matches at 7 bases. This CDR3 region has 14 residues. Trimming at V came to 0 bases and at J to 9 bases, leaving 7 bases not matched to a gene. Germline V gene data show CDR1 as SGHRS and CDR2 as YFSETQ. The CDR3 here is CASSLEGAGFTQYF. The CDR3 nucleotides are TGCGCCAGCAGCTTGGAGGGGGCCGGGTTCACGCAGTATTTT.

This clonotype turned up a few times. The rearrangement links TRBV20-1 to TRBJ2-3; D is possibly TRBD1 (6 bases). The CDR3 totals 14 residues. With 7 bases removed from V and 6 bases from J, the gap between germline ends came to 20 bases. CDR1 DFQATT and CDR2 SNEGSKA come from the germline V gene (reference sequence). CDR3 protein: CSDDGLQQGDTQYF. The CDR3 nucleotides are TGCAGTGACGACGGTTTGCAGCAGGGGGATACGCAGTATTTT.

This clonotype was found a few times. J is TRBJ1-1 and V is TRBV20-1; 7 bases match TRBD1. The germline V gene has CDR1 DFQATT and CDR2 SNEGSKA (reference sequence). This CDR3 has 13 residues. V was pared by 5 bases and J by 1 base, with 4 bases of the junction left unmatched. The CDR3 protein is CSAYRGGNTEAFF. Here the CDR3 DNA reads TGCAGTGCTTACAGGGGAGGGAACACTGAAGCTTTCTTT.

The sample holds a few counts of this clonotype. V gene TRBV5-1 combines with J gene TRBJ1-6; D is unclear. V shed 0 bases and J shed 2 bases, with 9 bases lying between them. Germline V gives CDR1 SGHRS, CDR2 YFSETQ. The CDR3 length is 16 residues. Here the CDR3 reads CASSLEGSTYNSPLHF. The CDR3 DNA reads TGCGCCAGCAGCTTGGAAGGGTCGACCTATAATTCACCCCTCCACTTT.

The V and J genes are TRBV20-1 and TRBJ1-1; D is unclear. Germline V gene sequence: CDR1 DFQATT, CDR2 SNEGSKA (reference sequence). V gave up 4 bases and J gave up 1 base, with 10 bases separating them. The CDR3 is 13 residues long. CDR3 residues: CSAISRENTEAFF. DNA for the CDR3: TGCAGTGCTATAAGTCGAGAGAACACTGAAGCTTTCTTT.

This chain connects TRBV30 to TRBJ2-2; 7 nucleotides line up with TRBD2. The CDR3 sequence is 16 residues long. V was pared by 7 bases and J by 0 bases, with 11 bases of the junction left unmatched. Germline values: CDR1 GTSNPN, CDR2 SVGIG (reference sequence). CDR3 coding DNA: TGTGCCTCCGATTTCCGGGGGGTAGCGAACACCGGGGAGCTGTTTTTT. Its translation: CASDFRGVANTGELFF.

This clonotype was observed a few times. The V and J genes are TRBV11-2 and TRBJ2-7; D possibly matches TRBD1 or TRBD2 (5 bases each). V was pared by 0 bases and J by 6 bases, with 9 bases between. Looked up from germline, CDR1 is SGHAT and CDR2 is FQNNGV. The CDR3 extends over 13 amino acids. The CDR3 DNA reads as TGTGCCAGCAGCTTAGACAGGGAGCTCGAGCAGTACGTC. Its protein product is CASSLDRELEQYV.

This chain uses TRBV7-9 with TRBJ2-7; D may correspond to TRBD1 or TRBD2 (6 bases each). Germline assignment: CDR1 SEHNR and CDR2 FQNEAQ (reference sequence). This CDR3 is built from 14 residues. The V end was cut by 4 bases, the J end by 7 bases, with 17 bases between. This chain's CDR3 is CASSSRGGRGEQYV. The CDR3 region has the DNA TGTGCCAGCAGCTCCCGAGGGGGGAGAGGGGAGCAGTACGTC.

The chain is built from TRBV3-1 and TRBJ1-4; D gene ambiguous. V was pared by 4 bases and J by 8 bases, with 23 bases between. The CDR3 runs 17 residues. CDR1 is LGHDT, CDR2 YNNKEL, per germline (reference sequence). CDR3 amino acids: CASSPVGSPRSREKLFF. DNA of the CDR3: TGTGCCAGCAGCCCAGTGGGCAGTCCACGTTCGCGGGAAAAACTGTTTTTT.